Reported below is one T cell receptor beta chain. This record belongs to a study of blood T cell repertoires in COVID-19. Across the study: Samples taken during acute and convalescent COVID-19 were collected in the United States, Italy and Spain. From T cells, B-cell-depleted T cells, or PBMCs came the material, which was cDNA or gDNA.

The CDR3 length is 14 residues. Germline CDR1 and CDR2: SGHVS and FQNEAQ. Trimming at V came to 3 bases and at J to 4 bases, leaving 4 bases not matched to a gene. Sequencing was performed with immunoSEQ multiplex PCR; in TCRdb, only in-frame clones are kept and a portion is missing. Of 25,000 to 35,000 clones in the sample, 90% to 95% were seen once. V is TRBV7-8 and J is TRBJ1-1, with 8 bases identical to TRBD1. The sample taken for sequencing was peripheral blood. The clonotype was recovered from a human donor in a cohort sampled during active COVID-19. In DNA form, the CDR3 reads TGTGCCAGCAGCTTCTACAGGGGGGGCACTGAAGCTTTCTTT. It yields the protein CASSFYRGGTEAFF.